This T cell receptor beta chain was observed in a study of T cells in Graves' hyperthyroidism and ophthalmopathy. Uncontrolled infection, other autoimmune disease, pregnancy or lactation excluded patients. Clinical symptoms, serum thyroxine, TRAb, thyroid ultrasound and orbital computed tomography informed diagnoses. CDR1 is ENHRY, CDR2 SYGVKD, per germline. The CDR3 covers 13 residues. Trimming took off 4 bases at V and 0 bases at J, with 6 bases between the two ends. TCR beta CDR3 regions were amplified from RNA. The TCR CDR3 first-round RT-PCR relied on the HTBI primer set. A single record per CDR3 protein comes from TCRdb applying MiXCR to the multiplex PCR reads. The repertoire holds roughly 290,000 distinct CDR3 sequences, with roughly 15% as singletons. This clonotype was found many times. Its antigen remains unknown. Study outcomes and limitations: Using 13 V-J features, a model discriminated ophthalmopathy from stable hyperthyroidism. Within blood appeared most thyroid clonotypes that had expanded above 0.001.

The genes are TRBV10-3 and TRBJ1-1; D not certain. The sequencing sample was made of blood. This receptor was obtained from a woman aged 25 to 39 with Graves' hyperthyroidism that later progressed to Graves' ophthalmopathy. In DNA, the CDR3 is TGTGCCATCAGTGCCCTATTGAACACTGAAGCTTTCTTT. Its protein product is CAISALLNTEAFF.